This T cell receptor (beta chain) was sequenced in a study of B cell selection in AIRE deficiency. Regulatory T cells were sorted as CD4+CD25hiCD127low/negative. Of note for this clone: Its antigen is currently unknown.

Profiled with immunoSEQ multiplex PCR; TCRdb holds only in-frame clones, not every one. The sample has over 15,000 clones, about 93% seen once. The study's findings and limits: CDR3s were shorter in shared Treg sequences, reflecting few non-templated nucleotide insertions.

The sequencing input was CD4+CD25+ Tregs sorted from PBMCs. This sequence was found in a human donor in good health.

The CDR3 loop is CASQSGTVGYTEAFF. In DNA, the CDR3 is TGCGCCAGTCAGTCCGGAACGGTGGGATACACTGAAGCTTTCTTT. The chain is built from TRBV10-1 and TRBJ1-1; D ambiguous. The CDR3 is made up of 15 amino acids. V lost 9 bases to trimming and J lost 3 bases, with 20 bases between them. Germline V gene lookup returns CDR1 WNHNN and CDR2 SYGVQD (reference sequence).